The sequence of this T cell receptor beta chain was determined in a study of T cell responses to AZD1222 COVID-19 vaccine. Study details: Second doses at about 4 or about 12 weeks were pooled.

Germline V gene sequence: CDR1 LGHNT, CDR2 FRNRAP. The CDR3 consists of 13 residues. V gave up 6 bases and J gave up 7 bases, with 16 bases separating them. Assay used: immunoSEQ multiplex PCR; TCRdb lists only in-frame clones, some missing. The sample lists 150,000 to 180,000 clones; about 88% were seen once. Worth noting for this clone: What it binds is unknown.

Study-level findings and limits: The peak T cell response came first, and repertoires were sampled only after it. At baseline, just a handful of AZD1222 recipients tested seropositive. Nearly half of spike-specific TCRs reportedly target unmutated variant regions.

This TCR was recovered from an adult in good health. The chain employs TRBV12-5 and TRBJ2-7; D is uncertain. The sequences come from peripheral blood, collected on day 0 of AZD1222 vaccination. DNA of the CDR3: TGTGCTAGTGGCCACGTGAATCCTCGGGAGCAGTACTTC. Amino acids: CASGHVNPREQYF.